A selection of T cell receptor beta chains follows, all from one sample in a study of CD8 T cells in ankylosing spondylitis. TCRdb used MiXCR to reprocess the 5' RACE reads, holding one entry per CDR3 protein. The table has a few hundred thousand distinct CDR3 sequences, 9.5% to 12% seen once; the top ten hold approximately 6.6%. What was sequenced was blood, either unsorted or a sorted T cell fraction (not recorded which). Receptor source: a male donor with ankylosing spondylitis or in good health (not recorded which). Both conserved end residues are trimmed from each CDR3.

J gene	V gene	CDR3 protein
TRBJ2-5	TRBV10-3	AISGAGGGETQY
TRBJ2-6	TRBV10-3	AISGRQDPLSGANVLT
TRBJ2-3	TRBV7-2	ASSLYIGASRYTQY
TRBJ2-1	TRBV7-2	ASSLGPAREQF
TRBJ1-4	TRBV2	ASTRVLHEKLF
TRBJ2-5	TRBV7-9	ASSSAPTSSAETQY
TRBJ2-1	TRBV29-1	SVRTAGIEQF
TRBJ1-2	TRBV11-2	ASSPAGSYGYGYT
TRBJ2-1	TRBV3-1	ASSQALSGYNEQF
TRBJ1-4	TRBV12-3/TRBV12-4	ASSLRGSSEKLF
TRBJ2-2	TRBV28	ASSLDFLATPGELF
TRBJ2-7	TRBV5-4	ASSIDRGRREQY
TRBJ1-1	TRBV3-1	ASSPLSGREAF
TRBJ2-1	TRBV5-5	ASSTRAAIEQF
TRBJ2-5	TRBV12-3/TRBV12-4	ASSFGDQETQY
TRBJ2-7	TRBV28	ASSPVVDEQY
TRBJ1-1	TRBV5-1	ASRERVGTEAF
TRBJ2-7	TRBV10-2	ASSVGGRTYEQY
TRBJ2-1	TRBV12-3/TRBV12-4	ASRGWGFRNEQF
TRBJ2-7	TRBV29-1	SVEEKGSYEQY
TRBJ1-1	TRBV6-6	ASRDTGSTEAF
TRBJ2-2	TRBV4-1	ASSPAYYGELF
TRBJ2-7	TRBV3-1	ASSPQGLVTYEQY
TRBJ1-5	TRBV7-2	ASSLIAGAYQPQH
TRBJ2-1	TRBV5-5	ASSLYRDRAHNEQF
TRBJ2-7	TRBV20-1	SATPPGGEQY
TRBJ2-3	TRBV9	ASSVGEGSADTQY
TRBJ2-3	TRBV7-6	ASSSTLSGGADTQY
TRBJ2-1	TRBV7-2	ASSQQSGRGGF
TRBJ2-1	TRBV12-3/TRBV12-4	ASRFGQGVEQF
TRBJ2-5	TRBV29-1	SALDGWYQETQY
TRBJ2-7	TRBV20-1	SARLGQINEQY
TRBJ2-1	TRBV5-1	ASSLTGATQYNEQF
TRBJ2-7	TRBV4-2	ASSQATGSVVLEQY
TRBJ2-1	TRBV7-3	ASSPRTSGPYNEQF
TRBJ1-1	TRBV5-5	ASSPGPWGTEAF
TRBJ2-2	TRBV20-1	SARDPRGHTGELF
TRBJ2-3	TRBV5-1	ASSPSGYTTDTQY
TRBJ2-1	TRBV6-6	ATGTVNEQF
TRBJ2-1	TRBV11-2	ASSIGTGGYEQF
TRBJ2-7	TRBV7-8	ASSLDRFHEQY
TRBJ1-1	TRBV28	ASSSSGGLNTEAF
TRBJ2-1	TRBV2	ASSEANPGSLLGQF
TRBJ2-5	TRBV10-3	AISESSQETQY
TRBJ2-3	TRBV12-3/TRBV12-4	ASSLGGRVADTQY
TRBJ1-4	TRBV28	ASSQLPRSEKLF
TRBJ2-2	TRBV12-3/TRBV12-4	ASSLGFRQAWTKNTGELF
TRBJ1-1	TRBV28	ASSPNILDAEAF
TRBJ1-6	TRBV20-1	SARTEDYNSPLH
TRBJ2-6	TRBV5-1	ASSLEITVTRVLT
TRBJ1-1	TRBV5-1	ASSKKDRVFDLTEAF
TRBJ2-2	TRBV12-3/TRBV12-4	ASSLTDGNGGELF